These 24 T cell receptor beta chains came from one sample sequenced in a study of CD8 T cells in ankylosing spondylitis. TCRdb re-called the 5' RACE reads with MiXCR, one entry per CDR3 protein. The sample carries 300,000 to 400,000 distinct CDR3 sequences, roughly 20% recorded once. The specimen was blood, either unsorted or a sorted T cell fraction (not recorded which). Every receptor here comes from a male donor with ankylosing spondylitis or in good health (not recorded which).

This clonotype was counted only a few times. The chain couples TRBV6-5 to TRBJ1-2; tentatively, D is TRBD1 (6 bases). V lost 2 bases, J lost 5 bases, and 12 bases lay in between. This CDR3 is built from 14 residues. Per germline, CDR1 MNHEY and CDR2 SVGAGI. The DNA for the CDR3 is TGTGCCAGCAGTTACCAACCAGGGGTTTATGGCTACACCTTC. It is translated as CASSYQPGVYGYTF.

The J gene is TRBJ2-1, the V gene TRBV30; D is possibly TRBD2 (6 bases). CDR1 GTSNPN and CDR2 SVGIG come from the germline V gene (reference sequence). The CDR3 is 11 amino acids. V lost 3 bases to trimming and J lost 10 bases, with 10 bases between them. Here the CDR3 DNA reads TGTGCCTGGAGGGGGGGAAAGGAGCAGTTCTTC. This translates into CAWRGGKEQFF.

This clonotype has more than one count but fewer than ten. The CDR3 coding sequence is TGCAGTGCTAGAGATCGGGCCGGCTCCTACGAGCAGTACTTC. Protein sequence: CSARDRAGSYEQYF. This sequence joins TRBV20-1 and TRBJ2-7; D ambiguous. This CDR3 spans 14 amino acids. Trimming shortened V by 0 bases and J by 0 bases, and 9 bases separated the two germline ends. Germline CDR1 reads DFQATT; CDR2 reads SNEGSKA (reference sequence).

The chain recombines TRBV11-1 with TRBJ2-5; 10 bases map to TRBD2. V was clipped by 5 bases and J by 5 bases; unmatched bases: 5. Germline CDR1 SGHAT, CDR2 FQDESV (reference sequence). The CDR3 is 14 residues long. The CDR3 is CASSALAGEETQYF. The DNA of the CDR3 is TGTGCCAGCAGCGCCCTAGCGGGGGAGGAGACCCAGTACTTC.

This clonotype was counted a few times. V usage is TRBV28 and J usage is TRBJ2-1; D remains ambiguous. In germline, CDR1 is MDHEN, CDR2 SYDVKM. CDR3 length: 13 amino acids. V shed 7 bases and J shed 7 bases, with 14 bases lying between them. CDR3 DNA: TGTGCCAGCATTGATAGGCAGAATAATGAGCAGTTCTTC. It translates to CASIDRQNNEQFF.

This chain joins TRBV6-5 and TRBJ1-1; D remains unclear. Trimming removed 2 bases from V and 1 base from J, with 11 bases in between. The CDR3 is 15 residues long. Per germline, CDR1 MNHEY and CDR2 SVGAGI. The CDR3 nucleotides are TGTGCCAGCAGTTACGAATCGGGGTGGAACACTGAAGCTTTCTTT. Its translation: CASSYESGWNTEAFF.

The CDR3 nucleotides are TGTGCCAGCAGCGCCCCGTTGGCGGGGGGCATCTACAATGAGCAGTTCTTC. Encoded protein: CASSAPLAGGIYNEQFF. V and J are TRBV6-1 and TRBJ2-1; 8 positions agree with TRBD2. With 6 bases clipped from V and 3 bases from J, the junction kept 13 bases outside the gene matches. Germline assignment: CDR1 MNHNS and CDR2 SASEGT. The CDR3 consists of 17 residues.

In its sample, this clonotype was seen a few times. The V and J genes are TRBV11-2 and TRBJ2-4, with 12 bases aligning to TRBD1. CDR1 and CDR2 from the germline V gene are SGHAT and FQNNGV. Trimming at V came to 5 bases and at J to 0 bases, leaving 8 bases not matched to a gene. There are 18 residues in the CDR3. For the CDR3, the DNA is TGTGCCAGCAGCCAGGGACAGGGGGCGCACCAAGCCAAAAACATTCAGTACTTC. This translates into CASSQGQGAHQAKNIQYF. Based on the CDR3 plus reference TRBV11-2 and TRBJ2-4, the full variable domain is EAGVAQSPRYKIIEKRQSVAFWCNPISGHATLYWYQQILGQGPKLLIQFQNNGVVDDSQLPKDRFSAERLKGVDSTLKIQPAKLEDSAVYLCASSQGQGAHQAKNIQYFGAGTRLSVL.

The rearrangement uses TRBV5-1 and TRBJ2-1; weak D call: TRBD1 (6 bases). CDR1 is SGHRS and CDR2 is YFSETQ in the germline V gene. Trimming removed 3 bases from V and 6 bases from J, with 13 bases in between. The CDR3 has 14 amino acids. The CDR3 is CASSWGQGANEQFF. Here the CDR3 DNA reads TGCGCCAGCAGCTGGGGGCAGGGAGCCAATGAGCAGTTCTTC.

This chain uses TRBV20-1 with TRBJ2-5; 8 nucleotides agree with TRBD2. With V trimmed by 3 bases and J by 0 bases, 6 bases remained unmatched. The germline CDR1 and CDR2 sequences are DFQATT and SNEGSKA (reference sequence). CDR3 length: 15 amino acids. The CDR3 protein is CSASRTSGYQETQYF. DNA for the CDR3: TGCAGTGCTAGTCGAACTAGCGGTTACCAAGAGACCCAGTACTTC.

This clonotype has a handful of counts. The chain employs TRBV30 and TRBJ2-1; possible D gene TRBD1, 5 bases. Per germline, CDR1 GTSNPN and CDR2 SVGIG (reference sequence). V lost 8 bases, J lost 7 bases, and 9 bases lay in between. The CDR3 runs 10 residues. CDR3: CAQGWNEQFF. CDR3 coding DNA: TGTGCCCAGGGATGGAATGAGCAGTTCTTC.

This clonotype was seen a few times. The chain joins TRBV3-1 to TRBJ1-2; D is ambiguous. In germline, CDR1 is LGHDT, CDR2 YNNKEL (reference sequence). This CDR3 is 16 amino acids long. Deletions cut 4 bases from V and 0 bases from J, with 15 bases between. The CDR3 loop reads CASSPWQAIPNYGYTF. CDR3 in DNA: TGTGCCAGCAGCCCGTGGCAGGCGATCCCTAACTATGGCTACACCTTC.

This clonotype was detected only a few times. The rearrangement links TRBV29-1 to TRBJ2-2; the D call may be TRBD1 or TRBD2 (6 bases each). Per the germline V gene, CDR1 is SQVTM and CDR2 is ANQGSEA. V was clipped by 6 bases and J by 3 bases, with 17 bases between them. The CDR3 extends over 15 amino acids. The CDR3 sequence is CSVPVPGGHTGELFF. The CDR3 region has the DNA TGCAGCGTCCCGGTCCCCGGGGGCCACACCGGGGAGCTGTTTTTT.

J is TRBJ2-1 and V is TRBV4-2; 10 nucleotides match TRBD2. This CDR3 has 16 amino acids. CDR1 LGHNA and CDR2 YNFKEQ come from the germline V gene. V was pared by 1 base and J by 8 bases, with 8 bases of the junction left unmatched. The CDR3 sequence is CASSQASSGGAHEQFF. The CDR3 coding sequence is TGTGCCAGCAGCCAAGCATCCAGCGGGGGGGCCCATGAGCAGTTCTTC.

This clonotype turned up a few times. The J gene is TRBJ2-3, the V gene TRBV12-3 or TRBV12-4, with 9 bases aligning to TRBD2. The CDR3 is made up of 16 amino acids. J gave up 2 bases and V 2 bases, and 5 bases lay outside the gene matches. The CDR3 nucleotides read TGTGCCAGCAGTTTACGGCGGGGGGGAGACACAGATACGCAGTATTTT. Its translation is CASSLRRGGDTDTQYF.

The chain links TRBV4-2 to TRBJ1-2; no firm D call. In germline, CDR1 is LGHNA, CDR2 YNFKEQ. CDR3 length equals 15 residues. Trimming removed 2 bases at V and 4 bases at J, with 14 bases between. The CDR3 DNA reads as TGTGCCAGCAGCCAACCCCTCAGCGTTGCCTATGGCTACACCTTC. Encoded protein: CASSQPLSVAYGYTF.

V is TRBV27 and J is TRBJ2-7, with D possibly being TRBD1 or TRBD2 (5 bases each). V was cut by 4 bases and J by 3 bases, with 16 bases left in between. CDR3 size: 15 residues. The germline CDR1 and CDR2 sequences are MNHEY and SMNVEV (reference sequence). The CDR3 spells CASSYEGRSGYEQYF. DNA for the CDR3: TGTGCCAGCAGTTACGAGGGGCGTTCAGGCTACGAGCAGTACTTC.

In this sample, this clonotype turned up a few times. The chain couples TRBV20-1 to TRBJ2-7, with 7 positions matching TRBD1. The V gene end was trimmed by 5 bases and the J gene end by 1 base; junction bases not matched to a gene: 11. CDR1 is DFQATT, CDR2 SNEGSKA, per germline (reference sequence). This CDR3 comprises 15 residues. CDR3: CSARSVRGQSYEQYF. DNA for the CDR3: TGCAGTGCTCGAAGTGTGAGGGGGCAATCCTACGAGCAGTACTTC.

The J gene is TRBJ2-7, the V gene TRBV5-8, with D unclear. Germline values: CDR1 SGHTS, CDR2 YDEGEE. This CDR3 region has 17 residues. Deletions cut 3 bases from V and 0 bases from J, with 19 bases between. The CDR3 spells CASSYENTGPSSYEQYF. CDR3 nucleotides: TGTGCCAGCAGCTACGAAAACACCGGGCCTAGCTCCTACGAGCAGTACTTC.

The chain is built from TRBV10-3 and TRBJ2-7; D unresolved. The CDR3 is made up of 14 amino acids. Trimming shortened V by 2 bases and J by 0 bases, and 8 bases separated the two germline ends. CDR1 is ENHRY, CDR2 SYGVKD, per germline. The CDR3 DNA follows: TGTGCCATCAGTGAGCCGACAAGCTCCTACGAGCAGTACTTC. Translating it yields CAISEPTSSYEQYF.

The chain uses TRBV7-6 and TRBJ2-1, with 7 bases that match TRBD1. Germline assignment: CDR1 SGHVS and CDR2 FNYEAQ. J lost 7 bases, V lost 6 bases, and 9 bases had no gene match. The CDR3 runs to 14 residues. CDR3 in amino acids: CASRPGTAQNEQFF. Written as DNA, the CDR3 is TGTGCCAGCAGACCCGGGACAGCCCAAAATGAGCAGTTCTTC.

This clonotype was detected only a few times. This chain connects TRBV6-4 to TRBJ2-1; weak D call: TRBD1 (6 bases). Germline V gives CDR1 MRHNA, CDR2 SNTAGT. This CDR3 is 15 amino acids long. V lost 5 bases and J lost 8, with 19 bases in between. In DNA form, the CDR3 reads TGTGCCAGCAGTTTCCGAGGGTCACAGGGTGATGAGCAGTTCTTC. Translated: CASSFRGSQGDEQFF.

This clonotype was seen a handful of times. The chain employs TRBV28 and TRBJ2-7; 8 bases are a match to TRBD1. V lost 7 bases, J lost 2 bases, and 7 bases stayed unmatched. Germline-derived CDR1 and CDR2 are MDHEN and SYDVKM. The CDR3 length is 14 residues. CDR3 sequence reads: CASIGQGNPYEQYF. CDR3 bases: TGTGCCAGCATCGGACAGGGTAACCCCTACGAGCAGTACTTC.

This clonotype was seen more than once but under ten times. The genes are TRBV14 and TRBJ1-2; D is unresolved. This CDR3 region has 15 residues. V was pared by 2 bases and J by 4 bases, with 14 bases between. CDR1 is SGHDN and CDR2 is FVKESK in the germline V gene. The CDR3 DNA reads TGTGCCAGCAGCCAACGGGCGGGCTGGGTCTATGGCTACACCTTC. It is translated as CASSQRAGWVYGYTF.